The 2 T cell receptor beta chains reported below all come from one sample, sequenced in a study of T cell changes during pregnancy in multiple sclerosis. Generated by immunoSEQ multiplex PCR, the TCRdb table keeps only in-frame clones and is missing some. Of some 64,000 clones in the sample, 75% to 90% were seen once. The sample in question was peripheral blood, obtained in the first trimester of pregnancy. The receptor source for this set is a female donor in good health, enrolled as a control in a pregnancy study.

The chain joins TRBV7-2 to TRBJ2-1; possibly TRBD2 for D (5 bases). V gave up 5 bases and J gave up 2 bases, with 16 bases separating them. This CDR3 is built from 16 residues. Germline CDR1 reads SGHTA; CDR2 reads FQGNSA. In nucleotides, the CDR3 is TGTGCCAGCAGCCCGGTGATTTGGGAGACCTACAATGAGCAGTTCTTC. This codes for CASSPVIWETYNEQFF.

The chain recombines TRBV29-1 with TRBJ2-2; 13 bases are a match to TRBD2. Germline V gene data show CDR1 as SQVTM and CDR2 as ANQGSEA. CDR3 length: 16 residues. With 7 bases clipped from V and 0 bases from J, the junction kept 5 bases outside the gene matches. The CDR3 nucleotides read TGCAGCGCTAGGACTAGCGGGGGTGCGAACACCGGGGAGCTGTTTTTT. As protein: CSARTSGGANTGELFF.